Presented here are 23 T cell receptor beta chains from one specimen sequenced in a study of neoadjuvant anti-PD-1 for oral cavity cancer. As to time point: after neoadjuvant nivolumab, at surgical resection. Profiled with immunoSEQ multiplex PCR; TCRdb holds only in-frame clones, not every one. This table has tens of thousands of clones, about 36% appearing once. The specimen was tumor tissue, collected after nivolumab (anti-PD-1) treatment. These receptors all stem from a person between 40 and 80 years old with oral cavity squamous cell carcinoma.

The rearrangement links TRBV5-1 to TRBJ2-1, with 8 nucleotides matching TRBD2. Germline V gives CDR1 SGHRS, CDR2 YFSETQ. The junction had 5 bases not matched to a gene; V was cut back by 3 bases and J by 0 bases. This CDR3 spans 16 amino acids. The CDR3 nucleotides are TGCGCCAGCAGCTCCTTGAGCGGGAGCTCCTACAATGAGCAGTTCTTC. Encoded protein: CASSSLSGSSYNEQFF.

This clone was picked up many times. J is TRBJ2-3 and V is TRBV27, with no clear D. Trimming pared 3 bases from V and 11 bases from J, leaving 24 bases between. Germline-derived CDR1 and CDR2 are MNHEY and SMNVEV (reference sequence). The CDR3 loop spans 16 amino acids. CDR3 amino acids: CASSFGWRSLTGEQYF. CDR3 nucleotides: TGTGCCAGCAGTTTTGGGTGGCGGTCTCTAACGGGTGAGCAGTATTTT.

The chain links TRBV7-3 to TRBJ1-2; D unclear. Trimming removed 1 base at V and 2 bases at J, with 5 bases between. The CDR3 spans 13 residues. Per germline, CDR1 SGHTA and CDR2 FQGTGA. CDR3 loop: CASSLNSNYGYTF. CDR3 sequence (DNA): TGTGCCAGCAGCTTAAACAGCAACTATGGCTACACCTTC.

This clone was counted at least ten times. The chain carries TRBV5-1 and TRBJ1-1; a weak D match, TRBD1 (6 bases). V lost 1 base to trimming and J lost 1 base, with 11 bases between them. The CDR3 runs 15 residues. Per the germline V gene, CDR1 is SGHRS and CDR2 is YFSETQ. Written as DNA, the CDR3 is TGCGCCAGCAGCTTGACAGGGTTCGGGAACACTGAAGCTTTCTTT. This sequence encodes CASSLTGFGNTEAFF.

This chain connects TRBV5-4 to TRBJ1-1; 7 bases map to TRBD1. The ends lost 5 bases at V and 4 bases at J; junction bases unmatched: 8. CDR1 and CDR2 (germline): SGHNT, YYREEE (reference sequence). The CDR3 contains 14 residues. This CDR3 is CASRETGASTEAFF. CDR3 coding DNA: TGTGCCAGCAGGGAAACAGGGGCCAGCACTGAAGCTTTCTTT.

The table lists this clone with a count of one. The genes are TRBV30 and TRBJ2-7, with D tentatively TRBD2 (5 bases). Per the germline V gene, CDR1 is GTSNPN and CDR2 is SVGIG (reference sequence). V gave up 4 bases and J gave up 4 bases, with 11 bases separating them. There are 12 residues in the CDR3. The CDR3 nucleotides are TGTGCCTGGAAAGGGAGTTTTTACGAGCAGTACTTC. It translates to CAWKGSFYEQYF.

This chain connects TRBV7-8 to TRBJ2-5; D is undetermined. The CDR3 spans 15 residues. Trimming removed 1 base at V and 5 bases at J, with 14 bases between. Germline V gives CDR1 SGHVS, CDR2 FQNEAQ. The DNA of the CDR3 is TGTGCCAGCAGCTTAGTTGGAGCCGGGCGCGAGACCCAGTACTTC. Translated: CASSLVGAGRETQYF.

V usage is TRBV16 and J usage is TRBJ1-4; D uncertain. The CDR3 length is 12 residues. Germline V gene sequence: CDR1 KGHSY, CDR2 FQNENV. Trimming stripped 0 bases from V and 10 bases from J, with 6 bases between. The CDR3 is CASSQSSGKLFF. In DNA, the CDR3 is TGTGCCAGCAGCCAATCGAGTGGAAAACTGTTTTTT.

The V and J genes are TRBV9 and TRBJ2-7; 8 nucleotides align to TRBD1. V lost 0 bases, J lost 4 bases, and 6 bases stayed unmatched. CDR1 is SGDLS and CDR2 is YYNGEE in the germline V gene. CDR3 length: 15 amino acids. The CDR3 nucleotides are TGTGCCAGCAGCGTAGGGTGGACAGGGACTTACGAGCAGTACTTC. This translates into CASSVGWTGTYEQYF. The full variable domain, rest sourced from reference TRBV9 and TRBJ2-7, is DSGVTQTPKHLITATGQRVTLRCSPRSGDLSVYWYQQSLDQGLQFLIQYYNGEERAKGNILERFSAQQFPDLHSELNLSSLELGDSALYFCASSVGWTGTYEQYFGPGTRLTVT.

The sample holds one count of this clone. The rearrangement joins TRBV28 to TRBJ2-7, with a possible D match to TRBD1 (6 bases). The CDR3 is made up of 14 amino acids. Per the germline V gene, CDR1 is MDHEN and CDR2 is SYDVKM. The V end was cut by 5 bases, the J end by 4 bases, with 15 bases between. CDR3 in DNA: TGTGCCAGCAGTCTACAGGGCCGCGGTTACGAGCAGTACTTC. This encodes CASSLQGRGYEQYF.

This chain connects TRBV4-1 to TRBJ2-3, with TRBD2 matching 8 bases. V dropped 0 bases and J dropped 5; count of bases not matched to a gene: 10. This CDR3 has 17 residues. Germline CDR1 MGHRA, CDR2 YSYEKL. The CDR3 sequence: CASSQEGAGGRVDTQYF. The CDR3 nucleotides are TGCGCCAGCAGCCAAGAAGGCGCGGGGGGCCGGGTAGATACGCAGTATTTT.

The chain combines TRBV7-2 with TRBJ1-3; 8 bases align to TRBD1. Trimming cost V 5 bases and J 1 base; bases outside gene matches: 4. This CDR3 is 15 amino acids long. The germline gives CDR1 SGHTA, CDR2 FQGNSA. This CDR3 is CASSLDRVSGNTIYF. The CDR3 DNA reads as TGTGCCAGCAGCCTGGACAGGGTATCTGGAAACACCATATATTTT.

This clone occurred a few times. CDR3: CASSYGGSSNQPQHF. Here the CDR3 DNA reads TGTGCCAGCAGTTACGGGGGGAGTAGCAATCAGCCCCAGCATTTT. The V gene is TRBV6-5, the J gene TRBJ1-5; D is perhaps TRBD1 (5 bases). The CDR3 has 15 amino acids. Trimming shortened V by 2 bases and J by 0 bases, and 8 bases separated the two germline ends. The germline V gene has CDR1 MNHEY and CDR2 SVGAGI.

In this sample, this clone turned up a few times. The rearrangement joins TRBV5-1 to TRBJ2-2; D gene ambiguous. Trimming cost V 4 bases and J 1 base, with 11 bases left between them. This CDR3 region has 15 residues. Germline CDR1 reads SGHRS; CDR2 reads YFSETQ. CDR3 amino acids: CASSKVLENTGELFF. The CDR3 DNA reads as TGCGCCAGCAGCAAAGTCTTAGAGAACACCGGGGAGCTGTTTTTT.

The V and J genes are TRBV5-6 and TRBJ1-2; D gene ambiguous. CDR1 is SGHDT, CDR2 YYEEEE, per germline. The CDR3 totals 17 residues. Trimming took off 2 bases at V and 4 bases at J, with 21 bases between the two ends. DNA of the CDR3: TGTGCCAGCAGCTTCTTTGTCCAGGACTCTATTACCTATGGCTACACCTTC. This encodes CASSFFVQDSITYGYTF.

This clone was detected ten times or more. The chain employs TRBV28 and TRBJ2-1; 11 nucleotides match TRBD2. The CDR3 runs to 14 residues. CDR1 MDHEN and CDR2 SYDVKM come from the germline V gene. V shed 6 bases, J shed 5 bases, and the junction held 3 bases outside the gene matches. CDR3 region: CASRTSGNHNEQFF. CDR3 in DNA: TGTGCCAGCAGGACTAGCGGGAATCACAATGAGCAGTTCTTC.

The sample holds a few counts of this clone. The chain recombines TRBV6-6 with TRBJ1-2; the D gene is possibly TRBD1 (5 bases). This CDR3 region has 14 residues. Germline V lookup: CDR1 MNHNY, CDR2 SVGAGI (reference sequence). V lost 3 bases and J 1 base, leaving 9 bases between the germline ends. The chain's CDR3 is CASSYRGVNYGYTF. The CDR3 nucleotides read TGTGCCAGCAGTTATCGGGGGGTTAACTATGGCTACACCTTC.

The rearrangement links TRBV11-2 to TRBJ1-2; possible D gene TRBD1, 5 bases. The germline gives CDR1 SGHAT, CDR2 FQNNGV. The length of the CDR3 is 15 residues. Trimming left V 5 bases short and J 3 bases short, with 16 bases between. As DNA, the CDR3 is TGTGCCAGCAGCCCCTTTCAGGGACGTGACTATGGCTACACCTTC. Protein sequence: CASSPFQGRDYGYTF.

A few counts support this clone. The V and J genes are TRBV29-1 and TRBJ1-2; 9 nucleotides line up with TRBD1. This CDR3 has 13 residues. V gave up 7 bases and J gave up 7 bases; unmatched junction bases: 10. CDR1 and CDR2 from the germline V gene are SQVTM and ANQGSEA. CDR3 bases: TGCAGCGGGTCCTCCGGGACAGGGAGTGGCTACACCTTC. Its protein product is CSGSSGTGSGYTF.

This clone was picked up a small number of times. The genes are TRBV20-1 and TRBJ2-7; a weak D match, TRBD1 (5 bases). Germline assignment: CDR1 DFQATT and CDR2 SNEGSKA (reference sequence). V lost 5 bases and J 0 bases, leaving 5 bases between the germline ends. The CDR3 has 11 amino acids. The CDR3: CSADSSYEQYF. The CDR3 DNA follows: TGCAGTGCTGACAGCTCCTACGAGCAGTACTTC.

This clone was seen once. One end of the junction varies from germline; a read error may be responsible. The chain is built from TRBV7-7 and TRBJ2-5; the D is unclear. Germline CDR1 and CDR2: SSHAT and FNYEAQ (reference sequence). CDR3 length: 13 residues. CDR3 loop: CASSLAPQETQYF. In nucleotides, the CDR3 is TGTGCTAGCAGCTTAGCTCCCCAAGAGACCCAGTACTTC.

The chain combines TRBV15 with TRBJ2-7, with D perhaps given as TRBD1 or TRBD2 (5 bases each). Per germline, CDR1 LNHNV and CDR2 YYDKDF (reference sequence). The V gene lost 3 bases and the J gene lost 6 bases, with 24 bases spanning the gap. The CDR3 length is 17 residues. The CDR3 protein is CATSSGAGQVPFREQYF. The DNA of the CDR3 is TGTGCCACCAGCAGCGGGGCTGGTCAGGTTCCCTTCCGCGAGCAGTACTTC. The full variable domain, with the rest looked up from reference TRBV15 and TRBJ2-7, is DAMVIQNPRYQVTQFGKPVTLSCSQTLNHNVMYWYQQKSSQAPKLLFHYYDKDFNNEADTPDNFQSRRPNTSFCFLDIRSPGLGDTAMYLCATSSGAGQVPFREQYFGPGTRLTVT.

This chain joins TRBV5-1 and TRBJ1-2; TRBD1 matches 10 bases. The CDR3 loop spans 13 amino acids. Germline CDR1 SGHRS, CDR2 YFSETQ. V dropped 4 bases and J dropped 6; count of bases not matched to a gene: 3. CDR3 region: CASSEGTGDGYTF. The CDR3 region has the DNA TGCGCCAGCAGCGAGGGGACAGGGGATGGCTACACCTTC.